At least ten counts were recorded for the clone carrying this TCR beta chain. What it recognizes is unknown. These data are taken from a study of T cell repertoires in cytomegalovirus infection. Study background: Both a matching HLA type and CMV infection were indicated by public TCR beta signatures.

Whole-study results and caveats: Cumulative frequency (of public TCR beta family members) identified carriers of CMV plus the relevant HLA.

Germline V gene sequence: CDR1 SGHRS, CDR2 YFSETQ. This CDR3 comprises 15 residues. V was clipped by 0 bases and J by 6 bases, with 13 bases between them. TCRdb re-called the reads with MiXCR, one entry per CDR3 protein. There are about 310,000 distinct CDR3 sequences in the sample; 8% to 10% occur only once, and approximately 2.4% lies in the top ten. The chain uses TRBV5-1 and TRBJ1-5; D gene unclear. Source material: PBMCs. The clonotype comes from a human donor in good health (CMV status not recorded). Some clones in this sample may be carry-over from other donors' samples. For the CDR3, the DNA is TGCGCCAGCAGCTTGGCTGGGGATCTGTTTCAGCCCCAGCATTTT. It is translated as CASSLAGDLFQPQHF.